The rows below give T cell receptor beta chains drawn from one sample of a study of glioma-infiltrating T cells. TCRdb reprocessed the multiplex PCR reads with MiXCR, giving one entry per CDR3 protein. The sample consists of 100,000 to 150,000 distinct CDR3 sequences, around a quarter of them appearing once. The specimen sequenced was glioma tissue, nonneoplastic brain tissue, or PBMCs (not recorded which). These TCRs come from a human donor with low-grade glioma or glioblastoma, undergoing nonglioma brain surgery, or in good health (not recorded which). Both conserved end residues are part of each CDR3. D genes are given only for firm matches. Part of the rows lack a size; the others show once, few, many or a class for expanded clones.

many,16,-,TRBJ2-1,TRBV25-1,TGTGCCAGCAGTGAAGCAGGGCCCACCCGCTACAATGAGCAGTTCTTC,CASSEAGPTRYNEQFF
-,18,TRBD1,TRBJ1-5,TRBV20-1,TGCAGTGCCAGGAAGGGGACAGGGGGCACAGGAAGCAATCAGCCCCAGCATTTT,CSARKGTGGTGSNQPQHF
few,18,TRBD1,TRBJ2-2,TRBV20-1,TGCAGTGCTATCGACCGACAGGGGGATTATACGAACACCGGGGAGCTGTTTTTT,CSAIDRQGDYTNTGELFF
-,13,-,TRBJ1-2,TRBV2,TGTGCCAGCACCACAGGGACTAACTATGGCTACACCTTC,CASTTGTNYGYTF
many,12,-,TRBJ1-1,TRBV7-9,TGTGCCAGCAGCTTAGTGGACACTGAAGCTTTCTTT,CASSLVDTEAFF
many,15,TRBD1,TRBJ1-2,TRBV6-1,TGTGCCAGCAATAGGGACAGGGGCGCTAACTATGGCTACACCTTC,CASNRDRGANYGYTF
many,14,-,TRBJ2-5,TRBV15,TGTGCCACCAGCAGAGATTACAGCCAAGAGACCCAGTACTTC,CATSRDYSQETQYF
-,16,-,TRBJ2-5,TRBV5-5,TGTGCCAGCAGCTTGAGGCTCCCCGGTATCAGCGAGACCCAGTACTTC,CASSLRLPGISETQYF
-,16,-,TRBJ2-5,TRBV12-3/TRBV12-4,TGTGCCAGCAGTCCCAACCTTGGGGGCCTCCAAGAGACCCAGTACTTC,CASSPNLGGLQETQYF
-,15,TRBD1,TRBJ2-5,TRBV12-3/TRBV12-4,TGTGCCAGCACCAAAGGACAGGGTGGCCAAGAGACCCAGTACTTC,CASTKGQGGQETQYF
-,13,-,TRBJ2-3,TRBV14,TGTGCCAGCAGCCACCGCTCCACAGATACGCAGTATTTT,CASSHRSTDTQYF
many,13,-,TRBJ2-1,TRBV27,TGTGCCAGCAGTTCCCATGGGGCCAATGAGCAGTTCTTC,CASSSHGANEQFF
many,11,-,TRBJ2-1,TRBV28,TGTGCCAGCATGGGCAACAATGAGCAGTTCTTC,CASMGNNEQFF
-,13,TRBD2,TRBJ2-1,TRBV29-1,TGCAGCGTTTCTCCGGGACTAGCGAATGAGCAGTTCTTC,CSVSPGLANEQFF
-,15,-,TRBJ2-5,TRBV28,TGTGCCAGCAGTGTCCCGCGGGGGCTACAAGAGACCCAGTACTTC,CASSVPRGLQETQYF
many,16,-,TRBJ1-2,TRBV6-1,TGTGCCAGCAGTGAAGCGCTAGCAACCCCTAACTATGGCTACACCTTC,CASSEALATPNYGYTF
many,15,-,TRBJ2-1,TRBV27,TGTGCCAGCAGTTTATCGATCGTTCCTTACAATGAGCAGTTCTTC,CASSLSIVPYNEQFF
few,13,-,TRBJ2-3,TRBV5-1,TGCGCCAGCAGCTTTACCGGCACAGATACGCAGTATTTT,CASSFTGTDTQYF
many,15,-,TRBJ2-1,TRBV15,TGTGCCACCAGCCGAGACACACAGGGTAAGAATGAGCAGTTCTTC,CATSRDTQGKNEQFF
few,16,-,TRBJ1-1,TRBV18,TGTGCCAGCTCACCATCACGACCCGCGGGGCACACTGAAGCTTTCTTT,CASSPSRPAGHTEAFF
-,17,-,TRBJ2-1,TRBV10-1,TGCGCCAGCAGTGAGTCGGGGACCCTCGACTCCTACAATGAGCAGTTCTTC,CASSESGTLDSYNEQFF
few,12,TRBD1,TRBJ2-1,TRBV20-1,TGCAGTGCAAAGCAGAGTAGGGGGACAGAGTTCTTC,CSAKQSRGTEFF
many,11,-,TRBJ2-3,TRBV25-1,TGTGCCAGCAGTTGGGGGGATACGCAGTATTTT,CASSWGDTQYF
few,16,TRBD2,TRBJ2-5,TRBV20-1,TGCAGTGCCGATGGGACTAGCGGGGGCCCCCAAGAGACCCAGTACTTC,CSADGTSGGPQETQYF
few,13,-,TRBJ1-2,TRBV20-1,TGCAGTGCTAGCCCTACAGGGCCAAGAGGCTACACCTTC,CSASPTGPRGYTF
few,15,-,TRBJ2-3,TRBV27,TGTGCCAGCAGTTCCCTCGAGGGGGGGCGAAATACGCAGTATTTT,CASSSLEGGRNTQYF
many,14,-,TRBJ1-1,TRBV28,TGTGCCAGCACCCTGGGGACATTGAACACTGAAGCTTTCTTT,CASTLGTLNTEAFF
few,15,-,TRBJ2-1,TRBV5-1,TGCGCCAGCAGCTGGGGCGGGACAGAGAATAATGAGCAGTTCTTC,CASSWGGTENNEQFF
many,18,TRBD2,TRBJ2-1,TRBV15,TGTGCCACCAGCAGAGATCTGGTAGCGGGTAGCTCCTACAATGAGCAGTTCTTC,CATSRDLVAGSSYNEQFF
many,14,-,TRBJ2-2,TRBV6-1,TGTGCCCATCCCGGGCTGAGAGGGGCCGGGGAGCTGTTTTTT,CAHPGLRGAGELFF
-,14,-,TRBJ1-1,TRBV19,TGTGCCAGTAGTATATGGAGCCCGAACACTGAAGCTTTCTTT,CASSIWSPNTEAFF
-,13,-,TRBJ1-6,TRBV2,TGTGCCAGCAGTCCCCAGTCCTATTCACCCCTCCACTTT,CASSPQSYSPLHF
-,14,-,TRBJ1-1,TRBV7-2,TGTGCCAGCAGCTTTATGGACGGAAACACTGAAGCTTTCTTT,CASSFMDGNTEAFF
-,14,-,TRBJ2-3,TRBV19,TGTGCCAGTAGCCCGGACATAGGGGGAGATACGCAGTATTTT,CASSPDIGGDTQYF
few,15,TRBD1,TRBJ1-4,TRBV27,TGTGCCAGCAGTGCGACGACAGGGGTAAATGAAAAACTGTTTTTT,CASSATTGVNEKLFF
-,15,-,TRBJ2-3,TRBV2,TGTGCCAGCAGTGTAATGGGGGAGAGCACAGATACGCAGTATTTT,CASSVMGESTDTQYF
-,17,-,TRBJ2-3,TRBV4-1,TGCGCCAGCAGCCAAGGGAGAGGGGGAGGGGGTACAGATACGCAGTGTTTT,CASSQGRGGGGTDTQCF
-,13,TRBD1,TRBJ1-2,TRBV2,TGTGCCAGCACTCAGACAGGGAGGTATGGCTACACCTTC,CASTQTGRYGYTF
few,10,-,TRBJ1-1,TRBV29-1,TGCAGCGTTGTGAGCACTGAAGCTTTCTTT,CSVVSTEAFF
-,14,-,TRBJ2-5,TRBV7-9,TGTGCCAGCAGCCCTCCGGGCCTAGGAGAGACCCAGTACTTC,CASSPPGLGETQYF
-,15,TRBD1,TRBJ2-3,TRBV3-1,TGTGCCAGCAGCCAAGAGACAGGGGAGGCAGATACGCAGTATTTT,CASSQETGEADTQYF
few,16,TRBD1,TRBJ2-1,TRBV24-1,TGTGCCACCAGTGAGTCTACAGGGGCCCCCTACAATGAGCAGTTCTTC,CATSESTGAPYNEQFF
many,14,TRBD1,TRBJ2-3,TRBV10-2,TGCGCCACAAAAACGAGGGGGCCTACAGATACGCAGTATTTT,CATKTRGPTDTQYF
-,14,-,TRBJ1-2,TRBV2,TGTGCCAGCAGTGAGAGGGGGTCGAACTATGGCTACACCTTC,CASSERGSNYGYTF
-,11,-,TRBJ1-1,TRBV10-3,TGTGCCATCAGTGGGGGGGCCGAAGCTTTCTTT,CAISGGAEAFF
many,12,-,TRBJ2-3,TRBV20-1,TGCAGTGCACCCGACAGCACAGATACGCAGTATTTT,CSAPDSTDTQYF
few,15,TRBD2,TRBJ2-5,TRBV20-1,TGCAGTGCCGGGCGCGGACTAGACAAACTGGAGACCCAGTACTTC,CSAGRGLDKLETQYF